This entry lists 18 T cell receptor beta chains sequenced from one sample in a study of sequential checkpoint blockade in melanoma. The assay was immunoSEQ multiplex PCR, and TCRdb's table has in-frame clones only and misses some. The sample includes 35,000 to 40,000 clones, roughly 89% seen only once; the top ten take around 10%. Treatment noted: randomized to nivolumab then ipilimumab (arm A) or the reverse (arm B). The sequencing here drew on CD8+ T cells sorted from blood (inferred from file names), taken from a patient given nivolumab and ipilimumab in sequence. The receptors were gathered from a human donor with melanoma.

The V and J genes are TRBV4-3 and TRBJ1-1, with a possible D match to TRBD1 (5 bases). The CDR3 is 17 residues long. CDR1 is LGHNA, CDR2 YSLEER, per germline. V lost 0 bases and J lost 6, with 20 bases in between. As DNA, the CDR3 is TGCGCCAGCAGCCAAGATCTAGAAGGGGCCGGTCGCGCTGAAGCTTTCTTT. Translating gives CASSQDLEGAGRAEAFF.

The rearrangement links TRBV2 to TRBJ1-5, with D tentatively TRBD1 (6 bases). This CDR3 region has 16 residues. CDR1 and CDR2 from the germline V gene are SNHLY and FYNNEI. Between the trimmed V and J ends, which lost 3 bases and 6 bases, there was a span of 18 bases. The DNA of the CDR3 is TGTGCCAGCAGTGATTGGGGCAGGGGAGCTGCTCAGCCCCAGCATTTT. Protein product: CASSDWGRGAAQPQHF. The full variable domain, its missing parts supplied by reference TRBV2 and TRBJ1-5, is EPEVTQTPSHQVTQMGQEVILRCVPISNHLYFYWYRQILGQKVEFLVSFYNNEISEKSEIFDDQFSVERPDGSNFTLKIRSTKLEDSAMYFCASSDWGRGAAQPQHFGDGTRLSIL.

The chain recombines TRBV29-1 with TRBJ2-7; 8 nucleotides match TRBD1. V trimming: 6 bases; J trimming: 3 bases; junction bases outside the gene matches: 7. Germline lookup yields CDR1 SQVTM and CDR2 ANQGSEA. The CDR3 extends over 13 amino acids. CDR3 sequence: CSVSGGVHYEQYV. CDR3 sequence (DNA): TGCAGCGTGTCAGGGGGCGTCCACTACGAGCAGTACGTC.

The chain joins TRBV11-3 to TRBJ1-2; D is perhaps TRBD1 (6 bases). Germline values: CDR1 SGHNT, CDR2 YENEEA. The ends were cut back, 4 bases at V and 6 bases at J, with 12 bases in the middle. The CDR3 totals 13 residues. The CDR3 DNA sequence: TGTGCCAGCAGCTCTATGGGGGCCGATGGCTACACCTTC. As protein: CASSSMGADGYTF.

In this sample, this clone turned up once. This chain links TRBV7-8 with TRBJ2-7; TRBD1 matches 8 bases. In germline, CDR1 is SGHVS, CDR2 FQNEAQ. The V segment lost 4 bases and the J segment 2 bases; nucleotides outside the gene matches: 7. This CDR3 has 15 residues. CDR3 DNA: TGTGCCAGCAGCTCGATGACAGGGGCGGCCTACGAGCAGTACTTC. Residues: CASSSMTGAAYEQYF. The variable domain in full, with the rest retrieved from reference TRBV7-8 and TRBJ2-7, is GAGVSQSPRYKVAKRGQDVALRCDPISGHVSLFWYQQALGQGPEFLTYFQNEAQLDKSGLPSDRFFAERPEGSVSTLKIQRTQQEDSAVYLCASSSMTGAAYEQYFGPGTRLTVT.

The chain employs TRBV27 and TRBJ2-7, with TRBD1 matching over 10 bases. CDR3 length: 15 amino acids. Germline CDR1 reads MNHEY; CDR2 reads SMNVEV (reference sequence). V lost 2 bases to trimming and J lost 12 bases; unmatched junction nucleotides: 13. CDR3 sequence (DNA): TGTGCCAGCAGTTTAGTCGGGACAGGGGTGGGGGTCGCGTACTTC. Translation: CASSLVGTGVGVAYF.

V is TRBV9 and J is TRBJ2-7; 9 bases are a match to TRBD2. The length of the CDR3 is 15 residues. V shed 0 bases and J 4 bases; nucleotides not matched to a gene: 5. Germline loops: CDR1 SGDLS, CDR2 YYNGEE. This chain's CDR3 is CASSVEVAGEYEQYF. Here the CDR3 DNA reads TGTGCCAGCAGCGTAGAGGTAGCGGGAGAGTACGAGCAGTACTTC.

The genes are TRBV5-8 and TRBJ2-7; no clear D. V gave up 0 bases and J gave up 2 bases, with 9 bases separating them. The CDR3 is made up of 14 amino acids. Germline V lookup: CDR1 SGHTS, CDR2 YDEGEE. The CDR3 coding sequence is TGTGCCAGCAGCTTGGCAGGCTTAACCTACGAGCAGTACTTC. Translation gives CASSLAGLTYEQYF. The variable domain in full, completed from reference TRBV5-8 and TRBJ2-7, reads EAGVTQSPTHLIKTRGQQATLRCSPISGHTSVYWYQQALGLGLQFLLWYDEGEERNRGNFPPRFSGRQFPNYSSELNVNALELEDSALYLCASSLAGLTYEQYFGPGTRLTVT.

The gene calls are TRBV7-9 and TRBJ2-7; no clear D. V lost 5 bases, J lost 1 base, and 12 bases lay in between. The CDR3 is 14 residues long. The germline V gene has CDR1 SEHNR and CDR2 FQNEAQ (reference sequence). The CDR3 reads CASSPKSASYEQYF. The CDR3 region has the DNA TGTGCCAGCAGCCCCAAGTCAGCGTCCTACGAGCAGTACTTC. The whole variable domain, remainder taken from reference TRBV7-9 and TRBJ2-7, is DTGVSQNPRHKITKRGQNVTFRCDPISEHNRLYWYRQTLGQGPEFLTYFQNEAQLEKSRLLSDRFSAERPKGSFSTLEIQRTEQGDSAMYLCASSPKSASYEQYFGPGTRLTVT.

This clone appeared once. This chain links TRBV7-9 with TRBJ1-3, with D maybe TRBD1 (6 bases). The CDR3 is 14 amino acids. From germline, CDR1 is SEHNR and CDR2 FQNEAQ (reference sequence). Trimming left V 5 bases short and J 2 bases short, with 10 bases between. For the CDR3, the DNA is TGTGCCAGCAGCGTTGCAGGGGCTGGAAACACCATATATTTT. Translating gives CASSVAGAGNTIYF.

This clone was observed a handful of times. V and J are TRBV14 and TRBJ2-7, with 12 bases fitting TRBD2. J was trimmed by 2 bases and V by 5 bases; bases with no gene match: 1. Germline CDR1 and CDR2: SGHDN and FVKESK. The CDR3 totals 14 residues. CDR3 in amino acids: CASSWTSGTYEQYF. The CDR3 DNA reads TGTGCCAGCAGCTGGACTAGCGGGACCTACGAGCAGTACTTC.

This rearrangement joins TRBV4-3 to TRBJ2-3; 7 nucleotides align to TRBD1. The length of the CDR3 is 15 residues. Germline V gene sequence: CDR1 LGHNA, CDR2 YSLEER. J gave up 2 bases and V 2 bases, and 4 bases lay outside the gene matches. The CDR3 DNA is TGCGCCAGCAGCCAATCACAGGGGTACACAGATACGCAGTATTTT. Its protein product is CASSQSQGYTDTQYF.

This rearrangement joins TRBV27 to TRBJ2-7; no firm D call. The CDR3 consists of 14 residues. The V end was cut by 4 bases, the J end by 0 bases, with 10 bases between. The V gene's germline CDR1 is MNHEY and CDR2 SMNVEV (reference sequence). The CDR3 sequence: CASSWAADSYEQYF. The CDR3 DNA sequence: TGTGCCAGCAGTTGGGCAGCAGACTCCTACGAGCAGTACTTC.

This chain uses TRBV5-1 with TRBJ2-1; 8 bases map to TRBD1. The CDR3 covers 15 residues. Germline V gene lookup returns CDR1 SGHRS and CDR2 YFSETQ. V trimming: 4 bases; J trimming: 4 bases; junction bases outside the gene matches: 7. Here the CDR3 DNA reads TGCGCCAGCAGCAATGGACAGGGTGCGTACAATGAGCAGTTCTTC. Protein sequence: CASSNGQGAYNEQFF. Combining the CDR3 with reference TRBV5-1 and TRBJ2-1 gives the whole variable domain KAGVTQTPRYLIKTRGQQVTLSCSPISGHRSVSWYQQTPGQGLQFLFEYFSETQRNKGNFPGRFSGRQFSNSRSEMNVSTLELGDSALYLCASSNGQGAYNEQFFGPGTRLTVL.

The chain recombines TRBV27 with TRBJ2-7; possibly TRBD2 for D (5 bases). Deletions cut 4 bases from V and 4 bases from J, with 11 bases between. The CDR3 consists of 13 residues. Germline assignment: CDR1 MNHEY and CDR2 SMNVEV (reference sequence). The CDR3 DNA follows: TGTGCCAGCAGTTCCGGACTGGGGTACGAGCAGTACTTC. This encodes CASSSGLGYEQYF.

The V call is TRBV28, the J call TRBJ2-1, with TRBD2 matching over 13 bases. This CDR3 has 16 residues. V was pared by 5 bases and J by 4 bases, with 5 bases of the junction left unmatched. The germline gives CDR1 MDHEN, CDR2 SYDVKM. CDR3 coding DNA: TGTGCCAGCAGTCCCCGACTAGCGGGGGGATACAATGAGCAGTTCTTC. Translating it yields CASSPRLAGGYNEQFF.

The genes are TRBV7-9 and TRBJ2-1; 9 bases agree with TRBD2. This CDR3 is built from 15 residues. Germline V gene sequence: CDR1 SEHNR, CDR2 FQNEAQ (reference sequence). V lost 10 bases and J lost 6; bases outside the gene matches: 13. CDR3 residues: CANTPLAGGINEQFF. The CDR3 nucleotides are TGTGCCAACACCCCTTTGGCGGGAGGGATCAATGAGCAGTTCTTC.

This rearrangement joins TRBV27 to TRBJ2-7, with D perhaps matching TRBD1 (6 bases). V lost 5 bases to trimming and J lost 3 bases, with 14 bases between them. The germline CDR1 and CDR2 sequences are MNHEY and SMNVEV (reference sequence). The CDR3 totals 14 residues. DNA for the CDR3: TGTGCCAGCAGTACCAGGGGAAGGAACTACGAGCAGTACTTC. As protein: CASSTRGRNYEQYF.